This TCR beta chain was obtained from a study of T-cell reconstitution after alpha-beta-depleted transplantation in children. Study-wide points: Some patients showed high day-60 TCRbeta diversity, which derived from surviving recipient T cells and thymic progenitors. As was reported, about two months after transplant, alpha-beta T cells came from several hundred expanded graft clones. Newly generated T cells supplied most T-cell counts and diversity one year post-transplant.

Unique molecular identifiers featured in how the TCRbeta library was prepared. MiXCR, run by TCRdb on the PCR reads, gives a single entry per CDR3 protein. In the table there are about 640,000 distinct CDR3 sequences, under 15% of which are singletons. This clonotype was observed at least ten times. Its antigen is not identified. The sequencing used PBMCs, mostly from graft donor cells, collected 360 days after TCRalphabeta/CD19-depleted stem cell transplant. The receptor was derived from a male patient younger than 18 who had a stem cell transplant for acute myeloid leukemia, so the T cells may come from the graft donor.

The DNA of the CDR3 is TGCAGTGCTAGCGGGAGTCCGACCGGGGAGCTGTTTTTT. This encodes CSASGSPTGELFF. The chain uses TRBV20-1 and TRBJ2-2, with D possibly matching TRBD2 (6 bases). V lost 3 bases to trimming and J lost 5 bases, with 10 bases between them. CDR1 is DFQATT, CDR2 SNEGSKA, per germline (reference sequence). The CDR3 sequence is 13 residues long.